Shown below are 27 T cell receptor beta chains from a single sample sequenced in a study of shared clonotypes between healthy human individuals. Produced via immunoSEQ multiplex PCR; TCRdb's table is partial and in-frame only. The repertoire holds about 2.1 million clones, with 85% to 95% as singletons. Only CD45RO-negative cells positively selected for CCR7 counted as naive CD8 cells, so terminally differentiated effector memory CD45RA+ cells were excluded. Sequencing was done on a sample of naive CD8+ T cells from PBMCs. Receptors were obtained from a man younger than 30 in good health. Some clones in this sample may be carry-over from other donors' samples.

This chain links TRBV7-9 with TRBJ1-3, with a tentative D call TRBD1 (6 bases). The V and J ends lost 5 bases and 1 base respectively, with 12 bases between them. In germline, CDR1 is SEHNR, CDR2 FQNEAQ (reference sequence). This CDR3 region has 15 residues. DNA of the CDR3: TGTGCCAGCAGCAAACAGGGTGCTTCTGGAAACACCATATATTTT. Translation gives CASSKQGASGNTIYF.

The count of this clone is one. The sample contains more than one DNA sequence encoding this CDR3. This chain connects TRBV13 to TRBJ1-1, with 7 bases fitting TRBD1. The CDR3 extends over 15 amino acids. Germline-derived CDR1 and CDR2 are PRHDT and FYEKMQ (reference sequence). J was trimmed by 2 bases and V by 3 bases; bases with no gene match: 6. The CDR3 loop is CASSFRTGVNTEAFF. In nucleotides, the CDR3 is TGTGCCAGCAGCTTCCGGACAGGAGTTAACACTGAAGCTTTCTTT.

The chain recombines TRBV2 with TRBJ1-3; D not resolved. The germline V and J ends were trimmed by 3 bases and 2 bases, with 11 bases remaining between them. Germline V lookup: CDR1 SNHLY, CDR2 FYNNEI. The CDR3 is 15 residues long. CDR3 region: CASSESPFAGNTIYF. The CDR3 nucleotides read TGTGCCAGCAGTGAGAGCCCTTTCGCTGGAAACACCATATATTTT.

V is TRBV28 and J is TRBJ2-5; D tentatively reads TRBD1 or TRBD2 (5 bases each). Per the germline V gene, CDR1 is MDHEN and CDR2 is SYDVKM. Trimming shortened V by 8 bases and J by 2 bases, and 18 bases separated the two germline ends. This CDR3 region has 15 residues. The CDR3 coding sequence is TGTGCCAGCCGGGGCCTCCGGGCTAGTCAAGAGACCCAGTACTTC. This translates into CASRGLRASQETQYF.

The gene calls are TRBV7-9 and TRBJ2-1; TRBD2 aligns across 10 bases. This CDR3 comprises 17 residues. The junction had 11 bases not matched to a gene; V was cut back by 5 bases and J by 4 bases. Germline CDR1 SEHNR, CDR2 FQNEAQ (reference sequence). The chain's CDR3 is CASSPKTSSGGYNEQFF. The DNA for the CDR3 is TGTGCCAGCAGCCCAAAAACCTCTAGCGGGGGTTACAATGAGCAGTTCTTC.

The CDR3 reads CASSIDLGLGGYGYTF. In DNA, the CDR3 is TGTGCCAGTAGTATAGATCTGGGACTCGGGGGCTATGGCTACACCTTC. This rearrangement joins TRBV19 to TRBJ1-2; the D gene is possibly TRBD1 (5 bases). The germline CDR1 and CDR2 sequences are LNHDA and SQIVND (reference sequence). The CDR3 consists of 16 residues. Between the trimmed V and J ends, which lost 0 bases and 4 bases, there was a span of 15 bases. The full variable domain, in which reference TRBV19 and TRBJ1-2 provide the parts outside the CDR3, is DGGITQSPKYLFRKEGQNVTLSCEQNLNHDAMYWYRQDPGQGLRLIYYSQIVNDFQKGDIAEGYSVSREKKESFPLTVTSAQKNPTAFYLCASSIDLGLGGYGYTFGSGTRLTVV.

The rearrangement links TRBV28 to TRBJ2-7; TRBD1 or TRBD2 may be the D gene (5 bases each). CDR3 size: 17 residues. Germline V gene data show CDR1 as MDHEN and CDR2 as SYDVKM. Trimming pared 3 bases from V and 1 base from J, leaving 19 bases between. The CDR3, as DNA: TGTGCCAGCAGTTTCTTGTCAGGGAGCGGAGGTTCCTACGAGCAGTACTTC. It encodes CASSFLSGSGGSYEQYF.

V usage is TRBV7-2 and J usage is TRBJ1-2; D unresolved. Germline CDR1 is SGHTA and CDR2 is FQGNSA. The CDR3 has 16 amino acids. V dropped 2 bases and J dropped 3 bases, with 16 bases sitting between them. Written as DNA, the CDR3 is TGTGCCAGCAGCTTATTAAACACGATCCGGGACTATGGCTACACCTTC. This encodes CASSLLNTIRDYGYTF.

The chain uses TRBV12-5 and TRBJ2-7; D gene ambiguous. This CDR3 is built from 12 residues. Trimming removed 1 base at V and 2 bases at J, with 3 bases between. Germline V gene data show CDR1 as LGHNT and CDR2 as FRNRAP. CDR3 loop: CASGLGAYEQYF. The CDR3 bases are TGTGCTAGTGGTTTGGGGGCCTACGAGCAGTACTTC.

The chain has TRBV14 and TRBJ2-7; the D gene could be TRBD1 or TRBD2 (5 bases each). The CDR3 has 17 amino acids. Trimming stripped 0 bases from V and 0 bases from J, with 15 bases between. The germline V gene encodes CDR1 SGHDN and CDR2 FVKESK. This CDR3 is CASSQDFGGTSSYEQYF. The CDR3 DNA follows: TGTGCCAGCAGCCAAGATTTTGGTGGGACGAGCTCCTACGAGCAGTACTTC.

The genes are TRBV7-9 and TRBJ2-2; possible D gene TRBD1, 5 bases. V lost 4 bases, J lost 4 bases, and 13 bases lay in between. The germline V gene encodes CDR1 SEHNR and CDR2 FQNEAQ (reference sequence). There are 15 residues in the CDR3. The CDR3 reads CASSWGRPITGELFF. The CDR3 coding sequence is TGTGCCAGCAGCTGGGGCAGACCCATCACCGGGGAGCTGTTTTTT.

Notes on this clone: Additional DNA sequences in this sample encode the identical CDR3. The J gene is TRBJ2-1, the V gene TRBV9; 8 positions agree with TRBD1. The CDR3 loop spans 15 amino acids. V gave up 1 base and J gave up 2 bases; unmatched junction bases: 2. The germline V gene has CDR1 SGDLS and CDR2 YYNGEE. The CDR3 spells CASSVSRGPYNEQFF. The DNA for the CDR3 is TGTGCCAGCAGCGTATCCAGGGGGCCCTACAATGAGCAGTTCTTC. The complete variable domain, with remaining parts taken from reference TRBV9 and TRBJ2-1, reads DSGVTQTPKHLITATGQRVTLRCSPRSGDLSVYWYQQSLDQGLQFLIQYYNGEERAKGNILERFSAQQFPDLHSELNLSSLELGDSALYFCASSVSRGPYNEQFFGPGTRLTVL.

The chain joins TRBV7-8 to TRBJ2-1; 10 nucleotides match TRBD1. This CDR3 has 16 amino acids. The germline CDR1 and CDR2 sequences are SGHVS and FQNEAQ. V lost 2 bases to trimming and J lost 6 bases; unmatched junction nucleotides: 7. For the CDR3, the DNA is TGTGCCAGCAGCTTAAAGGGACAGGGGATAAGCAATGAGCAGTTCTTC. Translated: CASSLKGQGISNEQFF. The full variable domain, completed using reference TRBV7-8 and TRBJ2-1, is GAGVSQSPRYKVAKRGQDVALRCDPISGHVSLFWYQQALGQGPEFLTYFQNEAQLDKSGLPSDRFFAERPEGSVSTLKIQRTQQEDSAVYLCASSLKGQGISNEQFFGPGTRLTVL.

This chain joins TRBV29-1 and TRBJ1-1; 9 nucleotides align to TRBD1. CDR1 is SQVTM and CDR2 is ANQGSEA in the germline V gene. With 4 bases clipped from V and 0 bases from J, the junction kept 6 bases outside the gene matches. This CDR3 region has 15 residues. The CDR3 DNA is TGCAGCGTTGTCGGGACAGGGACCATGAACACTGAAGCTTTCTTT. Protein: CSVVGTGTMNTEAFF.

Details on this clone: Other nucleotide sequences from this sample produce the same CDR3. The chain combines TRBV9 with TRBJ1-1; possible D gene TRBD1, 5 bases. Germline-derived CDR1 and CDR2 are SGDLS and YYNGEE. The V gene lost 2 bases and the J gene lost 5 bases, with 10 bases spanning the gap. There are 13 residues in the CDR3. The CDR3 spells CASSVGGHTEAFF. CDR3 in DNA: TGTGCCAGCAGCGTGGGGGGTCATACTGAAGCTTTCTTT.

This clone was seen a single time. The genes are TRBV29-1 and TRBJ2-7; 12 nucleotides line up with TRBD2. Germline assignment: CDR1 SQVTM and CDR2 ANQGSEA. V lost 6 bases to trimming and J lost 0 bases; unmatched junction nucleotides: 9. The CDR3 length is 16 residues. DNA for the CDR3: TGCAGCGTCGGAGGGCTAGCGGGAGGGAGCTCCTACGAGCAGTACTTC. It yields the protein CSVGGLAGGSSYEQYF.

The genes are TRBV6-5 and TRBJ2-7; 9 nucleotides agree with TRBD1. Germline loops: CDR1 MNHEY, CDR2 SVGAGI. Trimming removed 4 bases from V and 0 bases from J; junction bases left unmatched: 4. The CDR3 consists of 15 residues. The CDR3 loop reads CASSWGQGYSYEQYF. The DNA of the CDR3 is TGTGCCAGCAGTTGGGGACAGGGTTACTCCTACGAGCAGTACTTC.

The V gene is TRBV6-1, the J gene TRBJ2-5; 10 positions agree with TRBD2. This CDR3 region has 16 residues. CDR1 is MNHNS and CDR2 is SASEGT in the germline V gene. The V segment lost 2 bases and the J segment 2 bases; nucleotides outside the gene matches: 5. This CDR3 is CASSELSGGEQETQYF. The CDR3 DNA is TGTGCCAGCAGTGAACTCAGCGGGGGGGAACAAGAGACCCAGTACTTC.

The chain is built from TRBV6-1 and TRBJ1-2; D is unresolved. Germline CDR1 MNHNS, CDR2 SASEGT. V was shortened by 6 bases and J by 8 bases, with 13 bases between the two germline ends. The CDR3 runs to 12 residues. CDR3 sequence: CASRGTGEGYTF. CDR3 DNA sequence: TGTGCCAGCAGGGGAACTGGGGAAGGCTACACCTTC.

This sequence joins TRBV7-9 and TRBJ1-4, with D uncertain. This CDR3 has 17 amino acids. V was trimmed by 3 bases and J by 2 bases, leaving 16 bases between them. Germline CDR1 is SEHNR and CDR2 is FQNEAQ (reference sequence). This chain's CDR3 is CASSFRATQATNEKLFF. The CDR3 nucleotides are TGTGCCAGCAGCTTCCGAGCCACTCAGGCCACTAATGAAAAACTGTTTTTT.

The genes are TRBV7-5 and TRBJ2-7; TRBD1, as called in the table, went unchecked against the DNA. TRBV7-5 constitutes a pseudogene. The CDR3 spans 16 residues. CDR3 coding DNA: TGTGTCAGAAGCTTAGGTGGAGGGACAGGACCCTACGAGCAGTACTTC. Translating it yields CVRSLGGGTGPYEQYF.

This chain joins TRBV27 and TRBJ2-3; D may be TRBD2 (7 bases). This CDR3 is built from 16 residues. Trimming shortened V by 4 bases and J by 0 bases, and 14 bases separated the two germline ends. Germline V gene sequence: CDR1 MNHEY, CDR2 SMNVEV (reference sequence). The CDR3 coding sequence is TGTGCCAGCAGTTCTAAGCGGGACACTAGCACAGATACGCAGTATTTT. Translated: CASSSKRDTSTDTQYF.

CDR3 amino acids: CASAKPTQVTEAFF. The CDR3 region has the DNA TGTGCCAGCGCCAAACCCACGCAGGTGACTGAAGCTTTCTTT. The V and J genes are TRBV6-6 and TRBJ1-1; D unclear. Trimming cost V 8 bases and J 5 bases, with 18 bases left between them. The CDR3 totals 14 residues. CDR1 is MNHNY and CDR2 is SVGAGI in the germline V gene (reference sequence).

The chain is built from TRBV7-3 and TRBJ2-2, with D maybe TRBD2 (5 bases). Deletions cut 5 bases from V and 4 bases from J, with 14 bases between. CDR3 length: 15 amino acids. Germline CDR1 is SGHTA and CDR2 is FQGTGA. The DNA for the CDR3 is TGTGCCAGCAGCCCCGGGTCCCGGGGCACCGGGGAGCTGTTTTTT. Translating it yields CASSPGSRGTGELFF.

The chain employs TRBV29-1 and TRBJ2-1; 7 bases map to TRBD2. The CDR3 is 15 amino acids. The V gene's germline CDR1 is SQVTM and CDR2 ANQGSEA. With V trimmed by 5 bases and J by 2 bases, 9 bases remained unmatched. The CDR3 DNA reads as TGCAGCGTTCTTATACGGGGAGGGCCCTACAATGAGCAGTTCTTC. Translation: CSVLIRGGPYNEQFF.

The genes are TRBV7-9 and TRBJ2-1; D is possibly TRBD2 (6 bases). The CDR3 spans 15 residues. Germline lookup yields CDR1 SEHNR and CDR2 FQNEAQ (reference sequence). Trimming pared 5 bases from V and 0 bases from J, leaving 11 bases between. CDR3 region: CASSTAGSSYNEQFF. The CDR3 DNA reads as TGTGCCAGCAGCACGGCGGGGAGCTCCTACAATGAGCAGTTCTTC.

This clone was seen just once. This chain uses TRBV7-9 with TRBJ1-1; weak D call: TRBD1 (6 bases). Germline lookup yields CDR1 SEHNR and CDR2 FQNEAQ (reference sequence). The CDR3 loop spans 13 amino acids. The V end was cut by 4 bases, the J end by 10 bases, with 16 bases between. CDR3 loop: CASSWGGGRAAFF. CDR3 nucleotide sequence: TGTGCCAGCAGCTGGGGTGGGGGGCGTGCAGCTTTCTTT. The full variable domain, in which reference TRBV7-9 and TRBJ1-1 provide the parts outside the CDR3, is DTGVSQNPRHKITKRGQNVTFRCDPISEHNRLYWYRQTLGQGPEFLTYFQNEAQLEKSRLLSDRFSAERPKGSFSTLEIQRTEQGDSAMYLCASSWGGGRAAFFGQGTRLTVV.